This T cell receptor (beta chain) stems from a study of T cells after yellow fever vaccination. This CDR3 is built from 16 residues. V shed 4 bases, J shed 6 bases, and the junction held 7 bases outside the gene matches. Germline CDR1 and CDR2: LGHDT and YNNKEL (reference sequence). MiXCR, run by TCRdb on the 5' RACE reads, gives a single entry per CDR3 protein. The sample consists of tens of thousands of distinct CDR3 sequences, more than 5.5% of them appearing once. This clonotype came up many times. Antigen: not known. Overall study findings and caveats: At 96% for CD4 and around 91% for CD8, most primary-vaccination clones showed up again after the booster.

Sequences were derived from CD8+ T cells sorted from PBMCs, sampled about 5 days after the first yellow fever vaccination. This clonotype was sampled from a man between 18 and 29 years old who received the YFV17D yellow fever vaccine. The chain has TRBV3-1 and TRBJ2-4; 12 bases match TRBD2. CDR3 loop: CASSPQTSGGSNIQYF. The CDR3 nucleotides are TGTGCCAGCAGCCCGCAGACTAGCGGGGGATCAAACATTCAGTACTTC.